The clone carrying this TCR beta chain was picked up many times. The antigen is not known. On each TCR cDNA molecule, a unique molecular identifier was present. TCRdb ran MiXCR on the 5' RACE reads and lists one entry per CDR3 protein. The data contain 39,000 or so distinct CDR3 sequences, about 11% of them singletons. Trimming shortened V by 5 bases and J by 1 base, and 11 bases separated the two germline ends. This CDR3 is built from 14 residues. Germline V CDR1 and CDR2: SEHNR, FQNEAQ (reference sequence). This record belongs to a study of spatial heterogeneity in lung cancer. For the study at large: Mean representation of each unique TCR and UMI combination in the raw reads exceeded 8.5 occurrences. Study results and limitations: Ubiquitous expanded tumor TCRs appeared in blood more at resection than follow-up.

Time point given: blood at routine non-recurrence follow-up after resection. Whole RNA came from tumor, nontumor lung or frozen PBMC and was sequenced without being sorted. The V call is TRBV7-9, the J call TRBJ2-5; D is perhaps TRBD1 (6 bases). The source material was PBMCs, sampled at follow-up. The TCR originated in a female donor with early-stage non-small cell lung cancer. CDR3: CASSTYRVQETQYF. Written as DNA, the CDR3 is TGTGCCAGCAGCACCTACAGGGTCCAAGAGACCCAGTACTTC.